This entry lists 31 T cell receptor beta chains sequenced from one sample in a study of graft-versus-host responses after intestinal transplantation. The data were produced by immunoSEQ multiplex PCR, yet TCRdb's version contains in-frame clones alone and is incomplete. The sample carries more than 20,000 clones, 75% to 90% recorded once. This sample comprised PBMCs, obtained around 28 days after intestinal transplant. These receptors all come from a human patient who received an intestinal transplant, so some T cells may come from the graft donor.

The J gene is TRBJ2-3, the V gene TRBV19; D unclear. This CDR3 region has 17 residues. CDR1 and CDR2 (germline): LNHDA, SQIVND (reference sequence). V lost 5 bases to trimming and J lost 2 bases, with 20 bases between them. The CDR3: CASSGPIVGYDTDTQYF. The CDR3 DNA is TGTGCCAGTAGTGGTCCTATAGTGGGTTACGACACAGATACGCAGTATTTT.

This sequence joins TRBV6-5 and TRBJ1-2; possibly TRBD1 for D (6 bases). With 5 bases removed from V and 2 bases from J, the gap between germline ends came to 9 bases. This CDR3 has 13 amino acids. Germline loops: CDR1 MNHEY, CDR2 SVGAGI. The CDR3 protein is CASSRGGNYGYTF. CDR3 bases: TGTGCCAGCAGTCGAGGGGGAAACTATGGCTACACCTTC.

V usage is TRBV9 and J usage is TRBJ2-3, with 10 bases identical to TRBD2. This CDR3 contains 17 residues. The germline V gene has CDR1 SGDLS and CDR2 YYNGEE. V was clipped by 0 bases and J by 5 bases; unmatched bases: 9. This CDR3 reads CASSVAQRGGLRDTQYF. The CDR3 nucleotides read TGTGCCAGCAGCGTAGCCCAGCGGGGGGGATTAAGAGATACGCAGTATTTT.

This chain joins TRBV20-1 and TRBJ2-5; no clear D gene. This CDR3 contains 11 residues. V was shortened by 4 bases and J by 1 base, with 4 bases between the two germline ends. Germline V gene sequence: CDR1 DFQATT, CDR2 SNEGSKA (reference sequence). The CDR3 region is CSANTQETQYF. DNA of the CDR3: TGCAGTGCTAACACCCAAGAGACCCAGTACTTC.

The rearrangement uses TRBV29-1 and TRBJ2-7, with D perhaps assigned TRBD1 or TRBD2 (5 bases each). CDR1 is SQVTM, CDR2 ANQGSEA, per germline. This CDR3 spans 14 amino acids. The ends were cut back, 7 bases at V and 3 bases at J, with 19 bases in the middle. The CDR3 loop is CSARVGERGYEQYF. DNA of the CDR3: TGCAGCGCCCGGGTGGGGGAAAGGGGCTACGAGCAGTACTTC.

CDR3 DNA sequence: TGTGCCAGCAGTTTACCTGATGGATACGAGCAGTACTTC. It specifies CASSLPDGYEQYF. V usage is TRBV28 and J usage is TRBJ2-7; D ambiguous. CDR1 is MDHEN, CDR2 SYDVKM, per germline. This CDR3 spans 13 amino acids. The V and J ends lost 2 bases and 4 bases respectively, with 9 bases between them.

The chain links TRBV7-6 to TRBJ2-1; TRBD2 agrees at 9 bases. The junction had 3 bases not matched to a gene; V was cut back by 1 base and J by 2 bases. The CDR3 is made up of 16 amino acids. CDR1 and CDR2 (germline): SGHVS, FNYEAQ. This CDR3 is CASSLEAGGPYNEQFF. The DNA of the CDR3 is TGTGCCAGCAGCTTAGAAGCGGGGGGCCCCTACAATGAGCAGTTCTTC.

CDR3 region: CASSRQRSTNTGELFF. The CDR3, as DNA: TGCGCCAGCAGCCGGCAGCGGAGTACGAACACCGGGGAGCTGTTTTTT. The chain employs TRBV5-1 and TRBJ2-2, with D tentatively TRBD2 (5 bases). Germline-derived CDR1 and CDR2 are SGHRS and YFSETQ. CDR3 length: 16 amino acids. V gave up 4 bases and J gave up 0 bases, with 13 bases separating them.

This sequence joins TRBV5-4 and TRBJ1-1, with D possibly being TRBD1 (6 bases). Germline-derived CDR1 and CDR2 are SGHNT and YYREEE (reference sequence). The CDR3 is 13 residues long. The CDR3 protein is CACPAGDGTEAFF. The CDR3 nucleotides read TGTGCTTGTCCGGCAGGGGATGGGACTGAAGCTTTCTTT.

Concerning this clone: The same CDR3 is also encoded by other DNA sequences in this sample. The chain has TRBV29-1 and TRBJ1-2; D might be TRBD1 (5 bases). Trimming cost V 6 bases and J 1 base, with 15 bases left between them. The germline gives CDR1 SQVTM, CDR2 ANQGSEA. This CDR3 has 14 amino acids. The CDR3 here is CSVAGTGDNYGYTF. The CDR3 nucleotides read TGCAGCGTAGCCGGGACGGGAGATAACTATGGCTACACCTTC.

The genes are TRBV20-1 and TRBJ2-7; D is ambiguous. The CDR3 sequence is 10 residues long. The V end lost 3 bases, the J end lost 6 bases, and 6 bases lay between the germline ends. Germline V lookup: CDR1 DFQATT, CDR2 SNEGSKA (reference sequence). CDR3 sequence (DNA): TGCAGTGCTAGGAAGGGCGAGCAGTACTTC. Protein product: CSARKGEQYF.

The chain is built from TRBV20-1 and TRBJ1-1; no clear D gene. CDR1 and CDR2 (germline): DFQATT, SNEGSKA (reference sequence). This CDR3 has 10 amino acids. V lost 6 bases, J lost 5 bases, and 7 bases lay in between. CDR3 DNA: TGCAGTGCCGGGTTGACTGAAGCTTTCTTT. It encodes CSAGLTEAFF.

This rearrangement joins TRBV5-1 to TRBJ2-2, with TRBD2 matching over 9 bases. The CDR3 runs to 19 residues. Germline CDR1 reads SGHRS; CDR2 reads YFSETQ. The J segment lost 0 bases and the V segment lost 0 bases, leaving 9 bases of the junction unmatched. The DNA of the CDR3 is TGCGCCAGCAGCTTGGTCGGGCTAGCGGGGCCCGCGAACACCGGGGAGCTGTTTTTT. Translating it yields CASSLVGLAGPANTGELFF.

V gene TRBV30 combines with J gene TRBJ2-7; D is ambiguous. This CDR3 is 11 amino acids long. Germline V lookup: CDR1 GTSNPN, CDR2 SVGIG (reference sequence). The germline V and J ends were trimmed by 1 base and 2 bases, with 3 bases remaining between them. The CDR3 nucleotides read TGTGCCTGGAGTGCGGCCTACGAGCAGTACTTC. Its translation: CAWSAAYEQYF. Looking up the rest from reference TRBV30 and TRBJ2-7 gives the full variable domain: SQTIHQWPATLVQPVGSPLSLECTVEGTSNPNLYWYRQAAGRGLQLLFYSVGIGQISSEVPQNLSASRPQDRQFILSSKKLLLSDSGFYLCAWSAAYEQYFGPGTRLTVT.

The CDR3, as DNA: TGTGCCACCAGCAGAGGGATCGGCGGGGAGGCAAACAATGAGCAGTTCTTC. Encoded protein: CATSRGIGGEANNEQFF. This chain links TRBV15 with TRBJ2-1; D is perhaps TRBD2 (6 bases). Trimming stripped 1 base from V and 5 bases from J, with 18 bases between. CDR3 length: 17 residues. Germline V gives CDR1 LNHNV, CDR2 YYDKDF (reference sequence).

V usage is TRBV19 and J usage is TRBJ2-7, with D uncertain. The germline V gene has CDR1 LNHDA and CDR2 SQIVND (reference sequence). V was pared by 8 bases and J by 3 bases, with 14 bases between. The CDR3 runs to 13 residues. The chain's CDR3 is CASQGPGNYEQYF. The CDR3 DNA reads as TGTGCCAGTCAAGGGCCCGGAAACTACGAGCAGTACTTC.

This sequence joins TRBV27 and TRBJ2-7; 9 bases are shared with TRBD2. J lost 5 bases, V lost 9 bases, and 2 bases had no gene match. The CDR3 totals 11 residues. Germline values: CDR1 MNHEY, CDR2 SMNVEV (reference sequence). The CDR3 loop is CASSGSHEQYF. The CDR3, as DNA: TGTGCCAGTAGCGGGAGCCACGAGCAGTACTTC.

This clone was counted a few times. The chain has TRBV2 and TRBJ1-3, with D possibly TRBD1 on 6 matching bases. Trimming took off 8 bases at V and 3 bases at J, with 11 bases between the two ends. The CDR3 consists of 13 residues. Germline lookup yields CDR1 SNHLY and CDR2 FYNNEI. CDR3 region: CASDRTDGNTIYF. The CDR3 DNA reads TGTGCCAGCGACAGGACGGATGGAAACACCATATATTTT. The full variable domain, rest sourced from reference TRBV2 and TRBJ1-3, is EPEVTQTPSHQVTQMGQEVILRCVPISNHLYFYWYRQILGQKVEFLVSFYNNEISEKSEIFDDQFSVERPDGSNFTLKIRSTKLEDSAMYFCASDRTDGNTIYFGEGSWLTVV.

The chain joins TRBV12-5 to TRBJ1-1, with 7 bases fitting TRBD1. This CDR3 region has 14 residues. Germline V gene lookup returns CDR1 LGHNT and CDR2 FRNRAP. V trimming: 5 bases; J trimming: 0 bases; junction bases outside the gene matches: 3. The CDR3 is CASGPGQLNTEAFF. The CDR3, as DNA: TGTGCTAGTGGTCCGGGACAGTTGAACACTGAAGCTTTCTTT.

The rearrangement joins TRBV30 to TRBJ1-2; TRBD1 matches at 7 bases. The CDR3 extends over 13 amino acids. J gave up 5 bases and V 5 bases, and 8 bases lay outside the gene matches. The germline V gene encodes CDR1 GTSNPN and CDR2 SVGIG (reference sequence). The CDR3 DNA reads as TGTGCCTGGGAGACAGGGCTTTATTATGGCTACACCTTC. This codes for CAWETGLYYGYTF.

The rearrangement links TRBV2 to TRBJ1-6; perhaps TRBD1 as D (6 bases). This CDR3 contains 12 residues. Trimming removed 6 bases at V and 8 bases at J, with 8 bases between. CDR1 and CDR2 (germline): SNHLY, FYNNEI. CDR3 residues: CASSRQDSPLHF. The CDR3 nucleotides read TGTGCCAGCAGCCGACAGGATTCACCCCTCCACTTT.

This chain uses TRBV28 with TRBJ2-1; 7 positions match TRBD2. The CDR3 contains 15 residues. Germline V gene lookup returns CDR1 MDHEN and CDR2 SYDVKM. V was clipped by 3 bases and J by 4 bases; unmatched bases: 6. CDR3: CASSFSSGVYNEQFF. CDR3 sequence (DNA): TGTGCCAGCAGTTTTTCCAGCGGGGTGTACAATGAGCAGTTCTTC.

Regarding this clone: Other DNA sequences in this specimen translate into the identical CDR3. The V and J genes are TRBV4-1 and TRBJ2-1, with 16 positions matching TRBD2. CDR1 is MGHRA and CDR2 is YSYEKL in the germline V gene. The length of the CDR3 is 19 residues. Trimming took 2 bases from V and 7 from J; bases not matched to a gene: 11. The CDR3 reads CASSQRTGKGLAGGNEQFF. The CDR3, as DNA: TGCGCCAGCAGCCAAAGGACAGGGAAGGGACTAGCGGGAGGGAATGAGCAGTTCTTC.

This clone was seen only a few times. This chain joins TRBV7-3 and TRBJ2-5; weak D call: TRBD2 (7 bases). This CDR3 has 17 amino acids. Germline CDR1 reads SGHTA; CDR2 reads FQGTGA. The V gene lost 5 bases and the J gene lost 2 bases, with 21 bases spanning the gap. This CDR3 reads CASSPHGGPGPQETQYF. The CDR3 region has the DNA TGTGCCAGCAGCCCCCACGGGGGGCCCGGCCCTCAAGAGACCCAGTACTTC. Full variable domain (remainder filled in from reference TRBV7-3 and TRBJ2-5): GAGVSQTPSNKVTEKGKYVELRCDPISGHTALYWYRQSLGQGPEFLIYFQGTGAADDSGLPNDRFFAVRPEGSVSTLKIQRTERGDSAVYLCASSPHGGPGPQETQYFGPGTRLLVL.

The chain uses TRBV4-1 and TRBJ2-3, with TRBD1 matching over 8 bases. The CDR3 has 15 amino acids. Germline V gene data show CDR1 as MGHRA and CDR2 as YSYEKL. V lost 0 bases, J lost 5 bases, and 4 bases stayed unmatched. The CDR3 sequence is CASSQEDRVEDTQYF. The CDR3 bases are TGCGCCAGCAGCCAAGAGGACAGGGTGGAAGATACGCAGTATTTT.

This sequence joins TRBV4-2 and TRBJ2-7; TRBD1 aligns across 9 bases. V lost 4 bases and J lost 4; bases outside the gene matches: 8. The CDR3 totals 15 residues. Germline-derived CDR1 and CDR2 are LGHNA and YNFKEQ. The CDR3 loop reads CASSRAGTGSYEQYF. The CDR3 nucleotides are TGTGCCAGCAGCCGAGCCGGGACAGGGTCTTACGAGCAGTACTTC.

This chain links TRBV19 with TRBJ2-6; either TRBD1 or TRBD2 may fit D (5 bases each). From germline, CDR1 is LNHDA and CDR2 SQIVND (reference sequence). V gave up 7 bases and J gave up 0 bases, with 19 bases separating them. CDR3 length: 18 residues. CDR3: CASTEGPNRGSGANVLTF. CDR3 sequence (DNA): TGTGCCAGTACCGAGGGGCCAAATAGGGGCTCTGGGGCCAACGTCCTGACTTTC.

The chain combines TRBV5-1 with TRBJ1-2, with D possibly being TRBD1 (5 bases). This CDR3 spans 13 amino acids. CDR1 SGHRS and CDR2 YFSETQ come from the germline V gene. With 3 bases removed from V and 5 bases from J, the gap between germline ends came to 11 bases. CDR3: CASSSGTLYGYTF. Written as DNA, the CDR3 is TGCGCCAGCAGCTCCGGGACTCTATATGGCTACACCTTC. The whole variable domain, filled in from reference TRBV5-1 and TRBJ1-2, reads KAGVTQTPRYLIKTRGQQVTLSCSPISGHRSVSWYQQTPGQGLQFLFEYFSETQRNKGNFPGRFSGRQFSNSRSEMNVSTLELGDSALYLCASSSGTLYGYTFGSGTRLTVV.

The chain is built from TRBV18 and TRBJ1-5, with 7 bases fitting TRBD1. The CDR3 contains 18 residues. The germline V gene encodes CDR1 KGHSH and CDR2 LQKENI. V shed 3 bases and J 2 bases; nucleotides not matched to a gene: 13. This CDR3 is CASSPPGGPRSGNQPQHF. Here the CDR3 DNA reads TGTGCCAGCTCACCCCCAGGGGGGCCACGGTCGGGCAATCAGCCCCAGCATTTT.

The chain uses TRBV6-1 and TRBJ1-1; weak D call: TRBD1 (6 bases). The CDR3 contains 15 residues. Germline V lookup: CDR1 MNHNS, CDR2 SASEGT. Trimming left V 1 base short and J 3 bases short, with 12 bases between. Here the CDR3 DNA reads TGTGCCAGCAGTGAAGGGACAGCTAGGTACACTGAAGCTTTCTTT. It is translated as CASSEGTARYTEAFF.

The rearrangement links TRBV13 to TRBJ1-6; 8 nucleotides align to TRBD1. J gave up 7 bases and V 1 base, and 6 bases lay outside the gene matches. The CDR3 length is 16 residues. Germline-derived CDR1 and CDR2 are PRHDT and FYEKMQ (reference sequence). CDR3 sequence reads: CASSLEAGGRNSPLHF. The CDR3, as DNA: TGTGCCAGCAGCTTAGAGGCAGGGGGCAGAAATTCACCCCTCCACTTT. Supplemented by reference TRBV13 and TRBJ1-6, the full variable domain reads AAGVIQSPRHLIKEKRETATLKCYPIPRHDTVYWYQQGPGQDPQFLISFYEKMQSDKGSIPDRFSAQQFSDYHSELNMSSLELGDSALYFCASSLEAGGRNSPLHFGNGTRLTVT.